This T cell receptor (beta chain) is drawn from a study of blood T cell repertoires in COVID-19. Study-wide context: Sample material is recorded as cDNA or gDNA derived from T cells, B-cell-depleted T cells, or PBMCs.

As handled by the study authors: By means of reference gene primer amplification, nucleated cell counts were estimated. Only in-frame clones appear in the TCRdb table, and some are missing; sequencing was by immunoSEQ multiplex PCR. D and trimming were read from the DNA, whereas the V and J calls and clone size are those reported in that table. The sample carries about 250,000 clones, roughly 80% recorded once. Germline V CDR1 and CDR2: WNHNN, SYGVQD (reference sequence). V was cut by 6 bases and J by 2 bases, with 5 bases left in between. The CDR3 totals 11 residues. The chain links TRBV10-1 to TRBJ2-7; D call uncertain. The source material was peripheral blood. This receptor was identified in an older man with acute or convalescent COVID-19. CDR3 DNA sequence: TGCGCCAGCAGCGACACCTACGAGCAGTACTTC. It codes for CASSDTYEQYF.